This T cell receptor (beta chain) originates from a study of T-cell memory formation after mild COVID-19. Study conclusions and caveats: Pre-infection memory already had some responding clones, implying cross-reactive memory joined. Contracting CD4+ clones lay largely in CM and EM, with CD8+ ones residing in EMRA.

This clonotype occurred a few times. Its antigen is undetermined. TCRdb reanalysed the 5' RACE reads using MiXCR and keeps one entry per CDR3 protein. Of 250,000 to 300,000 distinct CDR3 sequences in the sample, roughly 15% were seen once. Sample: PBMCs or a T cell subset sorted from them (not recorded which). The TCR sequence derives from a man aged 18 to 35 who had mild COVID-19 (a few samples of this study predate the infection). Cell type and time point are not known.

CDR3 DNA: TGTGCCAGCAGACAGGGGGAAACCGGGGAGCTGTTTTTT. Translating gives CASRQGETGELFF. V is TRBV6-1 and J is TRBJ2-2, with 8 nucleotides matching TRBD1. The trim removed 6 bases at V and 5 bases at J, leaving 2 bases unmatched. Germline-derived CDR1 and CDR2 are MNHNS and SASEGT. The CDR3 length is 13 residues.